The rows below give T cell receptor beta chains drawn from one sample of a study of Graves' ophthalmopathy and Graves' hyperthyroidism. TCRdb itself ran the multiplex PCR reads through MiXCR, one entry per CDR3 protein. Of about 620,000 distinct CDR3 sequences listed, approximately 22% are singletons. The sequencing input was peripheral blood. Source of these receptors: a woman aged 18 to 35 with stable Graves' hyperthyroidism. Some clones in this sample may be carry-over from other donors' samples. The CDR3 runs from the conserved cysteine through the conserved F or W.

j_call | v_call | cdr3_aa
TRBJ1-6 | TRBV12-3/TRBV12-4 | CASSPRGGSSSYNSPLHF
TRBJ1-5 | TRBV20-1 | CSARDGTYSNQPQHF
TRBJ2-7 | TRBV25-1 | CASSEFSSYEQYF
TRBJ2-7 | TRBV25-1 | CASSKDRVYEQYF
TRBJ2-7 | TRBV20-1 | CSASPGQGAYEQYF
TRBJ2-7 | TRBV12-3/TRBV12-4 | CASKRDGTYEQYF
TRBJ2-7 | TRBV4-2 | CASSQESSGASYEQYF
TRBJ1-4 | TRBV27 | CASSGATNEKLFF
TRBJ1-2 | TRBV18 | CASSPVGQLNYGYTF
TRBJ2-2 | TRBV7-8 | CASTILPGTSGEGGTGELFF
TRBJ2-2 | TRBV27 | CASSFYRLNTGELFF
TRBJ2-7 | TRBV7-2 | CASSSTSGGAYEQYF
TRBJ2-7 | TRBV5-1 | CASSLVTGRPLEQYF
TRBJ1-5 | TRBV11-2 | CASSLGWDYSNQPQHF
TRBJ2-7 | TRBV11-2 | CASSGVARQSSYEQYF
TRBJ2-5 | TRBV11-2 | CASSLSGTGYQETQYF
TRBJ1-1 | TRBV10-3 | CAIRGQIRNTEAFF
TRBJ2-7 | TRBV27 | CASTEADRLYEQYF
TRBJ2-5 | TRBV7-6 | CASRRLAAPGETQYF
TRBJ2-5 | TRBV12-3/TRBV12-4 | CASSFEDRETQYF
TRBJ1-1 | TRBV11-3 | CASSRQENTEACF
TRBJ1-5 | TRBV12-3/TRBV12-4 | CASSPPGTPQHF
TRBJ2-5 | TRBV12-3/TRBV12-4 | CASSNRHLQETQYF
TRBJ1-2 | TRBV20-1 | CSARDRRVLRGYTF
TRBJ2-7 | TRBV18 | CASRRDRGRGEQYF
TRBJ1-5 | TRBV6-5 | CASSYSNGQNQPQHF
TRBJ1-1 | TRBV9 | CASSTEAMNTEAFF
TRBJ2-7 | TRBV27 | CASSSLDRVNEQHF
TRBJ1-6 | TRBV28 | CASSFSSPLHF